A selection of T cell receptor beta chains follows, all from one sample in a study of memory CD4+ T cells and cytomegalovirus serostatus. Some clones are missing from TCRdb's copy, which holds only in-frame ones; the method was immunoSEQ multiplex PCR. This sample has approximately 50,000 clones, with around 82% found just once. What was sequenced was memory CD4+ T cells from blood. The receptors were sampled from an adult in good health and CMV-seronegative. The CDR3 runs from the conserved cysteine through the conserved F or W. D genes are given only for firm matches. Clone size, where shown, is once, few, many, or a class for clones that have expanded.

CDR3nt: TGTGCCAGCAGGAGAGGGACTAGCGACTTTGATGAGCAGTTCTTC
CDR3aa: CASRRGTSDFDEQFF
abundance: NA
d_gene: TRBD2
v_gene: TRBV27
j_gene: TRBJ2-1

CDR3nt: TGTGCCAGCAGCTGGTGGACTAGCGGGAGGGCTTCTGGTGAGCAGTTCTTC
CDR3aa: CASSWWTSGRASGEQFF
abundance: NA
d_gene: TRBD2
v_gene: TRBV5-8
j_gene: TRBJ2-1

CDR3nt: TGTGCCAGTAGTATAAACAATCAGCCCCAGCATTTT
CDR3aa: CASSINNQPQHF
abundance: NA
d_gene: NA
v_gene: TRBV19
j_gene: TRBJ1-5

CDR3nt: TGTGCCAGCTCACCAGACGGAAAGCCCCAGCATTTT
CDR3aa: CASSPDGKPQHF
abundance: NA
d_gene: NA
v_gene: TRBV18
j_gene: TRBJ1-5

CDR3nt: TGTGCCAGCTCCTACGGGAGGATAAATGAGCAGTTCTTC
CDR3aa: CASSYGRINEQFF
abundance: NA
d_gene: TRBD2
v_gene: TRBV18
j_gene: TRBJ2-1

CDR3nt: TGTGCCAGCAGAAGACAGGGAGGAACCGGGGAGCTGTTTTTT
CDR3aa: CASRRQGGTGELFF
abundance: NA
d_gene: NA
v_gene: TRBV6-4
j_gene: TRBJ2-2

CDR3nt: TGTGCCAGCAGCTTCACCAAAATGGACGGGATCTATCTCTACACCTTC
CDR3aa: CASSFTKMDGIYLYTF
abundance: few
d_gene: NA
v_gene: TRBV2
j_gene: TRBJ1-2

CDR3nt: TGTGCCAGCAGCTTCTCGTACCAAGAGACCCAGTACTTC
CDR3aa: CASSFSYQETQYF
abundance: NA
d_gene: NA
v_gene: TRBV11-2
j_gene: TRBJ2-5

CDR3nt: TGTGCCAGCAGGATTCGGGATTCGAACACTGAAGCTTTCTTT
CDR3aa: CASRIRDSNTEAFF
abundance: NA
d_gene: NA
v_gene: TRBV28
j_gene: TRBJ1-1

CDR3nt: TGTGCCAGCAGCTTATTACAGGGCCGGTACGGCTACACCTTC
CDR3aa: CASSLLQGRYGYTF
abundance: few
d_gene: NA
v_gene: TRBV5-6
j_gene: TRBJ1-2

CDR3nt: TGTGCCAGCACCCTCGGAGGGGCCTGGGGCACAGATACGCAGTATTTT
CDR3aa: CASTLGGAWGTDTQYF
abundance: NA
d_gene: NA
v_gene: TRBV7-9
j_gene: TRBJ2-3

CDR3nt: TGTGCCAGCAGACACGATGACCTGAACACTGAAGCTTTCTTT
CDR3aa: CASRHDDLNTEAFF
abundance: NA
d_gene: NA
v_gene: TRBV6-5
j_gene: TRBJ1-1

CDR3nt: TGTGCTAGCAGCTGGCGGGATGGGTACGAGCAGTACTTC
CDR3aa: CASSWRDGYEQYF
abundance: once
d_gene: NA
v_gene: TRBV7-7
j_gene: TRBJ2-7

CDR3nt: TGCAGCGTTAACAGGGGAATGAACACTGAAGCTTTCTTT
CDR3aa: CSVNRGMNTEAFF
abundance: NA
d_gene: TRBD1
v_gene: TRBV29-1
j_gene: TRBJ1-1

CDR3nt: TGTGCCAGCAGCTTAGTGGGGTACGAGCAGTTCTTC
CDR3aa: CASSLVGYEQFF
abundance: NA
d_gene: NA
v_gene: TRBV7-2
j_gene: TRBJ2-1

CDR3nt: TGTGCTAGCAGTCCAAATCCCTCTGGAAACACCATATATTTT
CDR3aa: CASSPNPSGNTIYF
abundance: NA
d_gene: NA
v_gene: TRBV7-7
j_gene: TRBJ1-3

CDR3nt: TGTGCCAGCAACCAGCAGTTCTTC
CDR3aa: CASNQQFF
abundance: NA
d_gene: NA
v_gene: TRBV2
j_gene: TRBJ2-1

CDR3nt: TGCGCCAGCCGAGCGGGAGGAACAGATACGCAGTATTTT
CDR3aa: CASRAGGTDTQYF
abundance: NA
d_gene: TRBD2
v_gene: TRBV5-1
j_gene: TRBJ2-3

CDR3nt: TGTGCCAGCTCACCAATACAGGGGAGTACTGAAGCTTTCTTT
CDR3aa: CASSPIQGSTEAFF
abundance: NA
d_gene: TRBD1
v_gene: TRBV18
j_gene: TRBJ1-1

CDR3nt: TGTGCCAGCAGCTTACGGCGGACAGGGGGCTATGAGCAGTTCTTC
CDR3aa: CASSLRRTGGYEQFF
abundance: NA
d_gene: TRBD1
v_gene: TRBV11-2
j_gene: TRBJ2-1

CDR3nt: TGTGCCAGCAGTGAAGAGAGGACGGGCACCATATATTTT
CDR3aa: CASSEERTGTIYF
abundance: NA
d_gene: NA
v_gene: TRBV2
j_gene: TRBJ1-3

CDR3nt: TGTGCCAGCAGCAAAGCGACCAGGACGGGGGGGTCCTACGAGCAGTACTTC
CDR3aa: CASSKATRTGGSYEQYF
abundance: NA
d_gene: NA
v_gene: TRBV21-1
j_gene: TRBJ2-7

CDR3nt: TGTGCCAGCAGCAAAGGAGGCGGCTACTCTGGAAACACCATATATTTT
CDR3aa: CASSKGGGYSGNTIYF
abundance: NA
d_gene: NA
v_gene: TRBV25-1
j_gene: TRBJ1-3

CDR3nt: TGTGCCAGCAGTGCCCTAGCAAAGGAGACCCAGTACTTC
CDR3aa: CASSALAKETQYF
abundance: NA
d_gene: NA
v_gene: TRBV6-5
j_gene: TRBJ2-5

CDR3nt: TGCGCCAGCAGCCGCCAAGGGACTAGCGGATTCCAAGAGACCCAGTACTTC
CDR3aa: CASSRQGTSGFQETQYF
abundance: NA
d_gene: TRBD2
v_gene: TRBV5-1
j_gene: TRBJ2-5

CDR3nt: TGTGCCAGCAGTGGATCGGGACAGGGGAGCGAGCAGTACTTC
CDR3aa: CASSGSGQGSEQYF
abundance: NA
d_gene: TRBD1
v_gene: TRBV27
j_gene: TRBJ2-7

CDR3nt: TGTGCCAGCAGGGAAGGGAATGAGCAGTTCTTC
CDR3aa: CASREGNEQFF
abundance: NA
d_gene: NA
v_gene: TRBV2
j_gene: TRBJ2-1

CDR3nt: TGTGCCAGCAGACCCAGCGGGAGAGGAACCGGGGAGCTGTTTTTT
CDR3aa: CASRPSGRGTGELFF
abundance: once
d_gene: TRBD2
v_gene: TRBV2
j_gene: TRBJ2-2

CDR3nt: TGCGCCAGCAGCCAGGGGGGGTGGAACACTGAAGCTTTCTTT
CDR3aa: CASSQGGWNTEAFF
abundance: NA
d_gene: NA
v_gene: TRBV4-1
j_gene: TRBJ1-1

CDR3nt: TGCGCCAGCAGCTTAATAAACACCGGGGAGCTGTTTTTT
CDR3aa: CASSLINTGELFF
abundance: NA
d_gene: NA
v_gene: TRBV5-1
j_gene: TRBJ2-2

CDR3nt: TGTGCCTGGAGTGCTGGGGGGACTAATGAAAAACTGTTTTTT
CDR3aa: CAWSAGGTNEKLFF
abundance: NA
d_gene: NA
v_gene: TRBV30
j_gene: TRBJ1-4

CDR3nt: TGTGCCAGCACCGACCGGACAGGGGCCGGGGCCAACGTCCTGACTTTC
CDR3aa: CASTDRTGAGANVLTF
abundance: NA
d_gene: TRBD1
v_gene: TRBV7-8
j_gene: TRBJ2-6

CDR3nt: TGTGCCAGCTCCGAGGGCCTAGCGGGCGCAGATACGCAGTATTTT
CDR3aa: CASSEGLAGADTQYF
abundance: NA
d_gene: TRBD2
v_gene: TRBV18
j_gene: TRBJ2-3

CDR3nt: TGTGCCAGCAGCCAAACGTCTCCGGCGGGAGGGCGCACAGATACGCAGTATTTT
CDR3aa: CASSQTSPAGGRTDTQYF
abundance: NA
d_gene: TRBD2
v_gene: TRBV7-8
j_gene: TRBJ2-3

CDR3nt: TGTGCCAGTGGGACAGGCAATCAGCCCCAGCATTTT
CDR3aa: CASGTGNQPQHF
abundance: NA
d_gene: TRBD1
v_gene: TRBV2
j_gene: TRBJ1-5

CDR3nt: TGTGCCAGCAGCTTAGAAGTGAACACCTACGAGCAGTACTTC
CDR3aa: CASSLEVNTYEQYF
abundance: NA
d_gene: NA
v_gene: TRBV11-1
j_gene: TRBJ2-7

CDR3nt: TGTGCCAGCAGCCAAAACGGGGCTAGCGGGAGGGGAGAGACCCAGTACTTC
CDR3aa: CASSQNGASGRGETQYF
abundance: NA
d_gene: TRBD2
v_gene: TRBV11-1
j_gene: TRBJ2-5

CDR3nt: TGTGCCAGCAGCCTTTACTACGAGCAGTACTTC
CDR3aa: CASSLYYEQYF
abundance: NA
d_gene: NA
v_gene: TRBV5-8
j_gene: TRBJ2-7

CDR3nt: TGTGCCAGCAGCGGCGGGAGGCGTTACAATGAGCAGTTCTTC
CDR3aa: CASSGGRRYNEQFF
abundance: NA
d_gene: TRBD2
v_gene: TRBV6-1
j_gene: TRBJ2-1

CDR3nt: TGTGCCTGGAGCGGCGCCAAGGTTTCACCCCTCCACTTT
CDR3aa: CAWSGAKVSPLHF
abundance: NA
d_gene: NA
v_gene: TRBV30
j_gene: TRBJ1-6

CDR3nt: TGTGCCAGCACCACGCACTACGAGCAGTACTTC
CDR3aa: CASTTHYEQYF
abundance: NA
d_gene: NA
v_gene: TRBV6-1
j_gene: TRBJ2-7

CDR3nt: TGTGCCAGCAGCCGGGACTGGAACACCGGGGAGCTGTTTTTT
CDR3aa: CASSRDWNTGELFF
abundance: NA
d_gene: NA
v_gene: TRBV28
j_gene: TRBJ2-2

CDR3nt: TGTGCCAGCAGTGTCGGGGGGACTAGCGGGAGGGCCAATGAGCAGTTCTTC
CDR3aa: CASSVGGTSGRANEQFF
abundance: NA
d_gene: TRBD2
v_gene: TRBV6-1
j_gene: TRBJ2-1

CDR3nt: TGCGCCAGCAGCCCCGGACAGACCCCCAATGAAAAACTGTTTTTT
CDR3aa: CASSPGQTPNEKLFF
abundance: NA
d_gene: NA
v_gene: TRBV5-1
j_gene: TRBJ1-4

CDR3nt: TGTGCCACCACGTCGACCCGCTACGAGCAGTACTTC
CDR3aa: CATTSTRYEQYF
abundance: NA
d_gene: NA
v_gene: TRBV6-1
j_gene: TRBJ2-7